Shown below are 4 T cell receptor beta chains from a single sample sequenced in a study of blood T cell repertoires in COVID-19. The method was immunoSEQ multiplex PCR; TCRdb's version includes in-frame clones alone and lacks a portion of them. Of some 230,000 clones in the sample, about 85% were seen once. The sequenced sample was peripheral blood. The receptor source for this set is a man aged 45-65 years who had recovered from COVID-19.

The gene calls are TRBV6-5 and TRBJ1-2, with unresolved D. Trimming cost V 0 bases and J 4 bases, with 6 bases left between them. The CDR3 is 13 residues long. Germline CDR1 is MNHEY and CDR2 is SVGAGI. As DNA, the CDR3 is TGTGCCAGCAGTTACTCGGGCACCTATGGCTACACCTTC. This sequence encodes CASSYSGTYGYTF.

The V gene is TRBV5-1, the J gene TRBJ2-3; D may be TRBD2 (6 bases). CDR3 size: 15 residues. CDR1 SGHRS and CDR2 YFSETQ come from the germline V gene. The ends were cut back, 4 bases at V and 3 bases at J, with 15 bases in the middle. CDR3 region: CASSPTGLLTDTQYF. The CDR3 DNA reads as TGCGCCAGCAGCCCGACGGGACTTTTAACAGATACGCAGTATTTT.

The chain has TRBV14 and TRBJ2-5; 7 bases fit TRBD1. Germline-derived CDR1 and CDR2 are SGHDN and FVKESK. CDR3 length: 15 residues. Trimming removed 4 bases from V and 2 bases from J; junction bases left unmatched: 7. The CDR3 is CASSRRARGQETQYF. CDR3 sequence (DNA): TGTGCCAGCAGCCGGAGAGCCAGGGGGCAAGAGACCCAGTACTTC.

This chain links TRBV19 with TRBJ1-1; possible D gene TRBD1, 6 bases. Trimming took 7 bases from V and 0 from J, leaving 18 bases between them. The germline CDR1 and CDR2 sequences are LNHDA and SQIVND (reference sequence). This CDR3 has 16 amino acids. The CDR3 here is CASKGGGSGLNTEAFF. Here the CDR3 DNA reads TGTGCCAGTAAGGGCGGGGGCTCAGGCTTGAACACTGAAGCTTTCTTT.